This T cell receptor (beta chain) was documented in a study of CD8 T cells in ankylosing spondylitis. Study conclusions and caveats: For ankylosing spondylitis blood, a TCR beta motif of 8 or 9 highly homologous variants appeared characteristic.

The V end lost 6 bases, the J end lost 7 bases, and 12 bases lay between the germline ends. The CDR3 spans 12 residues. The germline V gene encodes CDR1 SNHLY and CDR2 FYNNEI. TCRdb re-derived calls from the 5' RACE reads in MiXCR, one entry per CDR3 protein. The repertoire holds more than 250,000 distinct CDR3 sequences, under 8.5% seen once, with roughly 15% in the top ten. Details on this clonotype: Its specificity is not known.

This clonotype was sampled from a male donor with ankylosing spondylitis. Input material: blood, either unsorted or a sorted T cell fraction (not recorded which). The genes are TRBV2 and TRBJ2-5, with D unresolved. This chain's CDR3 is CASSGRPGTQYF. CDR3 DNA: TGTGCCAGCAGCGGACGGCCAGGGACCCAGTACTTC.